The 19 T cell receptor beta chains listed next were all sequenced from one sample in a study of chemoradiotherapy in HPV16-positive cancers. Method: immunoSEQ multiplex PCR; TCRdb's copy keeps in-frame clones and lacks some. The table lists about 23,000 clones, roughly 90% of them singletons. The material sequenced was blood, taken from a patient who underwent chemoradiotherapy. Every receptor here comes from a human donor with HPV-associated anogenital cancer.

The V and J genes are TRBV6-1 and TRBJ1-2; D remains ambiguous. The ends were cut back, 5 bases at V and 1 base at J, with 2 bases in the middle. Germline CDR1 reads MNHNS; CDR2 reads SASEGT. The length of the CDR3 is 11 residues. DNA of the CDR3: TGTGCCAGCAGTTATAACTATGGCTACACCTTC. This codes for CASSYNYGYTF.

This clone was observed a single time. The chain has TRBV7-2 and TRBJ2-2; maybe TRBD1 (5 bases). Germline CDR1 reads SGHTA; CDR2 reads FQGNSA. The CDR3 runs to 15 residues. Trimming took off 4 bases at V and 0 bases at J, with 9 bases between the two ends. The DNA of the CDR3 is TGTGCCAGCAGCTCGGACATATCGAACACCGGGGAGCTGTTTTTT. Protein: CASSSDISNTGELFF.

The rearrangement links TRBV18 to TRBJ1-2, with 8 bases that match TRBD1. Trimming took 4 bases from V and 8 from J; bases not matched to a gene: 9. The germline CDR1 and CDR2 sequences are KGHSH and LQKENI. This CDR3 region has 14 residues. Here the CDR3 reads CASSQSQGADGYTF. The CDR3 DNA is TGTGCCAGCTCACAAAGTCAGGGGGCGGACGGCTACACCTTC.

The rearrangement joins TRBV6-6 to TRBJ1-3; D gene unclear. Germline V gene sequence: CDR1 MNHNY, CDR2 SVGAGI (reference sequence). The CDR3 sequence is 14 residues long. The ends were cut back, 4 bases at V and 0 bases at J, with 7 bases in the middle. The CDR3 spells CASSSDTSGNTIYF. The DNA for the CDR3 is TGTGCCAGCAGTTCCGACACCTCTGGAAACACCATATATTTT.

This clone has just a few counts. The chain carries TRBV5-1 and TRBJ2-5; D may be TRBD2 (6 bases). There are 11 residues in the CDR3. Germline loops: CDR1 SGHRS, CDR2 YFSETQ. Trimming stripped 5 bases from V and 4 bases from J, with 6 bases between. The CDR3 bases are TGCGCCAGCAGGGAGGGAGAGACCCAGTACTTC. It codes for CASREGETQYF.

The chain recombines TRBV27 with TRBJ1-1; D is possibly TRBD1 (6 bases). Per the germline V gene, CDR1 is MNHEY and CDR2 is SMNVEV (reference sequence). The CDR3 extends over 14 amino acids. Trimming removed 7 bases from V and 4 bases from J, with 16 bases in between. CDR3 sequence reads: CASTPQGLGTEAFF. The DNA of the CDR3 is TGTGCCAGCACCCCACAGGGTTTGGGCACTGAAGCTTTCTTT.

The J gene is TRBJ1-4, the V gene TRBV9; 10 nucleotides align to TRBD1. The CDR3 loop spans 17 amino acids. Trimming cost V 0 bases and J 4 bases; bases outside gene matches: 6. Germline CDR1 SGDLS, CDR2 YYNGEE. CDR3 in amino acids: CASSVGAGTGVNEKLFF. The CDR3 DNA sequence: TGTGCCAGCAGCGTAGGAGCGGGGACAGGGGTTAATGAAAAACTGTTTTTT.

The chain combines TRBV5-4 with TRBJ2-3, with 13 bases matching TRBD2. The CDR3 is made up of 16 amino acids. Per the germline V gene, CDR1 is SGHNT and CDR2 is YYREEE (reference sequence). J was trimmed by 2 bases and V by 4 bases; bases with no gene match: 4. CDR3 nucleotide sequence: TGTGCCAGCAGCGTGGGGACTAGCGGGGTCACAGATACGCAGTATTTT. It translates to CASSVGTSGVTDTQYF.

V usage is TRBV19 and J usage is TRBJ2-7; 10 bases are a match to TRBD1. The CDR3 sequence is 14 residues long. Germline V gives CDR1 LNHDA, CDR2 SQIVND (reference sequence). The V gene end was trimmed by 5 bases and the J gene end by 4 bases; junction bases not matched to a gene: 5. The CDR3 loop reads CASSVGQGRYEQYF. The CDR3 nucleotides read TGTGCCAGTAGTGTGGGACAGGGGAGGTACGAGCAGTACTTC.

The chain has TRBV10-2 and TRBJ1-1; D not certain. V was cut by 6 bases and J by 0 bases, with 11 bases left in between. CDR1 WSHSY and CDR2 SAAADI come from the germline V gene. CDR3 length: 14 amino acids. CDR3 sequence (DNA): TGCGCCAGCAGGGACCACCGGCTGAACACTGAAGCTTTCTTT. The encoded protein is CASRDHRLNTEAFF.

The chain combines TRBV9 with TRBJ2-2; D unclear. The CDR3 has 12 amino acids. V was clipped by 3 bases and J by 7 bases, with 7 bases between them. CDR1 SGDLS and CDR2 YYNGEE come from the germline V gene. The CDR3 coding sequence is TGTGCCAGCAGCGCCAGCGACGGGGAGCTGTTTTTT. This encodes CASSASDGELFF.

This chain links TRBV6-5 with TRBJ1-4; 9 nucleotides match TRBD1. This CDR3 is 15 amino acids long. Trimming at V came to 5 bases and at J to 6 bases, leaving 7 bases not matched to a gene. Germline CDR1 reads MNHEY; CDR2 reads SVGAGI. The CDR3 here is CASSASGTGYEKLFF. The CDR3 DNA reads TGTGCCAGCAGTGCCTCGGGGACAGGGTATGAAAAACTGTTTTTT.

The rearrangement links TRBV28 to TRBJ1-5, with 11 positions matching TRBD1. V gave up 3 bases and J gave up 2 bases; unmatched junction bases: 0. The germline CDR1 and CDR2 sequences are MDHEN and SYDVKM. CDR3 size: 15 residues. The CDR3 reads CASSLGQGGNQPQHF. In DNA, the CDR3 is TGTGCCAGCAGTTTGGGACAGGGGGGCAATCAGCCCCAGCATTTT.

The CDR3 loop reads CASSLEPEPRYGYTF. CDR3 coding DNA: TGTGCCAGCAGCTTAGAGCCAGAGCCTAGGTATGGCTACACCTTC. The chain employs TRBV7-2 and TRBJ1-2; D is uncertain. This CDR3 region has 15 residues. Germline lookup yields CDR1 SGHTA and CDR2 FQGNSA. Trimming cost V 1 base and J 5 bases, with 14 bases left between them.

This chain links TRBV2 with TRBJ1-4; D is unclear. Germline CDR1 reads SNHLY; CDR2 reads FYNNEI. V lost 2 bases and J lost 8, with 9 bases in between. This CDR3 has 13 amino acids. As DNA, the CDR3 is TGTGCCAGCAGTGAATATAGGGTAGAAAAACTGTTTTTT. The encoded protein is CASSEYRVEKLFF.

This chain joins TRBV29-1 and TRBJ2-3; weak D call: TRBD2 (7 bases). V shed 4 bases and J shed 2 bases, with 19 bases lying between them. The CDR3 runs to 16 residues. In germline, CDR1 is SQVTM, CDR2 ANQGSEA. Here the CDR3 reads CSVAGASGSNTDTQYF. Written as DNA, the CDR3 is TGCAGCGTTGCGGGGGCTAGCGGATCTAACACAGATACGCAGTATTTT.

The chain is built from TRBV29-1 and TRBJ1-2; 8 positions agree with TRBD1. J lost 8 bases, V lost 7 bases, and 9 bases had no gene match. In germline, CDR1 is SQVTM, CDR2 ANQGSEA. CDR3 length: 12 residues. The CDR3 DNA follows: TGCAGCGGCGCAGGGGGCTCGGGAGGCTACACCTTC. Translated: CSGAGGSGGYTF.

The chain couples TRBV6-1 to TRBJ1-2; no clear D. The CDR3 has 13 amino acids. Trimming stripped 10 bases from V and 8 bases from J, with 20 bases between. Germline V gene data show CDR1 as MNHNS and CDR2 as SASEGT. CDR3 in amino acids: CATSMSLGRGYTF. DNA of the CDR3: TGTGCCACCTCCATGTCGCTGGGTAGAGGCTACACCTTC.

This clone was recorded once. V and J are TRBV5-1 and TRBJ2-3, with 11 bases identical to TRBD2. V shed 5 bases, J shed 4 bases, and the junction held 6 bases outside the gene matches. Germline CDR1 reads SGHRS; CDR2 reads YFSETQ. The CDR3 is 15 residues long. The CDR3 DNA follows: TGCGCCAGCAGTATTAGCGGGGGGGCTTCAGATACGCAGTATTTT. Amino acids: CASSISGGASDTQYF.